These 27 T cell receptor beta chains came from one sample sequenced in a study of cytomegalovirus exposure and HLA in healthy donors. The PCR ran on 60 Vbeta and 13 Jbeta primers. The protocol was immunoSEQ multiplex PCR, while the TCRdb copy is restricted to in-frame clones and leaves out a portion. Among roughly 120,000 clones listed, about four fifths were seen once. Sequencing input: PBMCs. The receptor source for this set is a man younger than 45 in good health and CMV-seropositive.

The rearrangement joins TRBV2 to TRBJ1-1; a weak D match, TRBD1 (5 bases). Trimming pared 8 bases from V and 1 base from J, leaving 14 bases between. This CDR3 comprises 14 residues. From germline, CDR1 is SNHLY and CDR2 FYNNEI. CDR3 DNA: TGTGCCAGCGCGGATAGGGGTCCGAACACTGAAGCTTTCTTT. It is translated as CASADRGPNTEAFF.

This clone came up a few times. This chain links TRBV6-1 with TRBJ2-2, with a possible D match to TRBD2 (5 bases). V lost 8 bases, J lost 3 bases, and 16 bases lay in between. This CDR3 contains 15 residues. Germline V gene data show CDR1 as MNHNS and CDR2 as SASEGT. The CDR3 here is CASRLEGGDTGELFF. The CDR3 region has the DNA TGTGCCAGCCGATTAGAGGGTGGGGACACCGGGGAGCTGTTTTTT.

The chain employs TRBV12-5 and TRBJ1-5, with TRBD1 matching over 7 bases. Per the germline V gene, CDR1 is LGHNT and CDR2 is FRNRAP. The CDR3 is 14 amino acids. V was pared by 5 bases and J by 7 bases, with 8 bases of the junction left unmatched. Here the CDR3 DNA reads TGTGCTAGTGGTGATTCCAGGGGGAGCCAGCCCCAGCATTTT. Amino acids: CASGDSRGSQPQHF.

The sample holds one count of this clone. This sequence joins TRBV6-5 and TRBJ1-2, with TRBD1 matching over 7 bases. This CDR3 has 13 residues. Trimming removed 0 bases from V and 8 bases from J; junction bases left unmatched: 3. Germline V CDR1 and CDR2: MNHEY, SVGAGI. This CDR3 reads CASSYSPGGGYTF. The CDR3 nucleotides read TGTGCCAGCAGTTACTCTCCAGGGGGAGGCTACACCTTC.

The V call is TRBV29-1, the J call TRBJ2-5; 7 bases are a match to TRBD1. The end of the DNA fits TRBJ2-7 better, so the J call may be wrong. Germline lookup yields CDR1 SQVTM and CDR2 ANQGSEA. The CDR3 has 14 amino acids. The CDR3 spells CSVGRGQHTYEQYF. The DNA of the CDR3 is TGCAGCGTTGGAAGGGGACAGCACACCTACGAGCAGTACTTC.

The chain is built from TRBV4-1 and TRBJ1-1; D may be TRBD1 (5 bases). The V end was cut by 0 bases, the J end by 6 bases, with 14 bases between. The CDR3 has 15 residues. Germline CDR1 is MGHRA and CDR2 is YSYEKL. The CDR3 sequence: CASSQEGNTGSEAFF. The CDR3 coding sequence is TGCGCCAGCAGCCAAGAAGGGAATACAGGTTCTGAAGCTTTCTTT.

This sequence joins TRBV7-9 and TRBJ2-7, with D perhaps matching TRBD2 (7 bases). Per the germline V gene, CDR1 is SEHNR and CDR2 is FQNEAQ (reference sequence). The CDR3 has 13 amino acids. Trimming removed 5 bases from V and 5 bases from J, with 13 bases in between. This CDR3 reads CASSRGAIDEQYF. The CDR3, as DNA: TGTGCCAGCAGCCGGGGGGCTATCGACGAGCAGTACTTC.

This sequence joins TRBV11-1 and TRBJ1-4; 10 bases map to TRBD1. The CDR3 extends over 14 amino acids. The germline V gene encodes CDR1 SGHAT and CDR2 FQDESV (reference sequence). J was trimmed by 7 bases and V by 5 bases; bases with no gene match: 4. DNA of the CDR3: TGTGCCAGCAGCGACAGGGGGCAGATTGAAAAACTGTTTTTT. Its protein product is CASSDRGQIEKLFF.

The chain recombines TRBV18 with TRBJ2-7; the D is unclear. The CDR3 contains 15 residues. V lost 1 base, J lost 3 bases, and 13 bases lay in between. Germline loops: CDR1 KGHSH, CDR2 LQKENI. DNA for the CDR3: TGTGCCAGCTCACCACATATGGGCATTAGCTACGAGCAGTACTTC. Residues: CASSPHMGISYEQYF.

The chain uses TRBV11-1 and TRBJ2-1; 11 nucleotides align to TRBD2. The CDR3 length is 16 residues. Germline CDR1 reads SGHAT; CDR2 reads FQDESV (reference sequence). V trimming: 5 bases; J trimming: 5 bases; junction bases outside the gene matches: 8. The CDR3 DNA follows: TGTGCCAGCAGCCATAGTTTACTAGCGGGGGACAATGAGCAGTTCTTC. This encodes CASSHSLLAGDNEQFF.

The CDR3 DNA reads TGTGCCAGCAGCACACCTCCGGGTGCTACCGGGGAGCTGTTTTTT. Amino acid sequence: CASSTPPGATGELFF. This chain joins TRBV13 and TRBJ2-2; D remains ambiguous. Germline V CDR1 and CDR2: PRHDT, FYEKMQ (reference sequence). This CDR3 is built from 15 residues. Trimming removed 5 bases at V and 5 bases at J, with 15 bases between.

V gene TRBV19 combines with J gene TRBJ1-2; 8 nucleotides align to TRBD1. The CDR3 has 17 amino acids. From germline, CDR1 is LNHDA and CDR2 SQIVND (reference sequence). With V trimmed by 6 bases and J by 5 bases, 17 bases remained unmatched. The CDR3 region has the DNA TGTGCCAGTAGCCACCCATCGGAACAGGGGGATCTTTATGGCTACACCTTC. Amino acid sequence: CASSHPSEQGDLYGYTF. Drawing the rest from reference TRBV19 and TRBJ1-2, the complete variable domain is DGGITQSPKYLFRKEGQNVTLSCEQNLNHDAMYWYRQDPGQGLRLIYYSQIVNDFQKGDIAEGYSVSREKKESFPLTVTSAQKNPTAFYLCASSHPSEQGDLYGYTFGSGTRLTVV.

The chain couples TRBV6-1 to TRBJ2-7, with D maybe TRBD2 (7 bases). The CDR3 has 14 amino acids. V dropped 9 bases and J dropped 6 bases, with 21 bases sitting between them. Germline CDR1 is MNHNS and CDR2 is SASEGT. As DNA, the CDR3 is TGTGCCAGTACTTTGCGGGGGCCGCCAGGCGAGCAGTACTTC. Protein sequence: CASTLRGPPGEQYF.

The chain has TRBV7-6 and TRBJ2-3, with D hard to call. Germline CDR1 reads SGHVS; CDR2 reads FNYEAQ. The V end lost 4 bases, the J end lost 7 bases, and 12 bases lay between the germline ends. CDR3 length equals 13 residues. CDR3 bases: TGTGCCAGCAGCTCCATGCCCGAGTATACGCAGTATTTT. It yields the protein CASSSMPEYTQYF.

The chain employs TRBV5-4 and TRBJ2-1; 13 nucleotides align to TRBD2. There are 15 residues in the CDR3. J lost 6 bases, V lost 2 bases, and 2 bases had no gene match. Germline CDR1 reads SGHNT; CDR2 reads YYREEE (reference sequence). CDR3 in DNA: TGTGCCAGCAGCTTACGACTAGCGGGAGGCAATGAGCAGTTCTTC. This gives the protein CASSLRLAGGNEQFF.

This sequence joins TRBV29-1 and TRBJ2-1; 7 bases align to TRBD1. The CDR3 has 11 amino acids. Germline assignment: CDR1 SQVTM and CDR2 ANQGSEA. The CDR3 loop reads CGTGEWNEQFF. DNA for the CDR3: TGCGGTACAGGGGAGTGGAATGAGCAGTTCTTC.

The chain recombines TRBV5-4 with TRBJ1-4, with no clear D. The germline V and J ends were trimmed by 1 base and 7 bases, with 8 bases remaining between them. This CDR3 has 13 residues. Germline V gene sequence: CDR1 SGHNT, CDR2 YYREEE (reference sequence). CDR3: CASSLTFSEKLFF. Written as DNA, the CDR3 is TGTGCCAGCAGCTTGACATTTTCTGAAAAACTGTTTTTT.

V and J are TRBV19 and TRBJ2-2; D possibly corresponds to TRBD1 (6 bases). Trimming left V 2 bases short and J 1 base short, with 11 bases between. The CDR3 extends over 16 amino acids. Per germline, CDR1 LNHDA and CDR2 SQIVND (reference sequence). CDR3 DNA sequence: TGTGCCAGTAGTATATCCTCCAGGGGGAACACCGGGGAGCTGTTTTTT. This encodes CASSISSRGNTGELFF.

The chain couples TRBV6-4 to TRBJ2-6; D is perhaps TRBD1 (8 bases). From germline, CDR1 is MRHNA and CDR2 SNTAGT. This CDR3 is built from 17 residues. V was pared by 3 bases and J by 1 base, with 13 bases between. The CDR3 here is CASSDDRGGSGANVLTF. The CDR3 DNA follows: TGTGCCAGCAGTGATGACAGGGGAGGGTCTGGGGCCAACGTCCTGACTTTC.

The gene calls are TRBV7-9 and TRBJ2-2; tentative D call: TRBD2 (5 bases). Deletions cut 11 bases from V and 6 bases from J, with 16 bases between. The CDR3 covers 13 residues. The V gene's germline CDR1 is SEHNR and CDR2 FQNEAQ (reference sequence). Written as DNA, the CDR3 is TGTGCCGTGCTCGGGGATTCCTCCGGGGAGCTGTTTTTT. Residues: CAVLGDSSGELFF.

This chain uses TRBV19 with TRBJ2-1, with TRBD2 matching over 14 bases. Germline CDR1 is LNHDA and CDR2 is SQIVND (reference sequence). The CDR3 is 20 amino acids. V was pared by 4 bases and J by 3 bases, with 14 bases of the junction left unmatched. The CDR3 reads CASSTRAGTSGGARYNEQFF. In DNA form, the CDR3 reads TGTGCCAGTAGTACCCGGGCCGGGACTAGCGGGGGAGCACGCTACAATGAGCAGTTCTTC.

This clone appeared a few times. The chain carries TRBV2 and TRBJ2-1; TRBD2 aligns across 8 bases. The CDR3 is 16 residues long. Germline V gene lookup returns CDR1 SNHLY and CDR2 FYNNEI. Trimming took 1 base from V and 2 from J; bases not matched to a gene: 4. Here the CDR3 reads CASSEVGGRTYNEQFF. The CDR3 bases are TGTGCCAGCAGTGAAGTGGGCGGGAGGACCTACAATGAGCAGTTCTTC.

A note on this clone: Relative to the germline gene, one junction end is altered; a read error may explain this. The V call is TRBV5-1, the J call TRBJ2-6, with 7 bases matching TRBD1. This CDR3 region has 17 residues. Germline lookup yields CDR1 SGHRS and CDR2 YFSETQ. CDR3 amino acids: CASSLAVGGSGANGLTF. CDR3 DNA: TGCGCCAGCAGCTTGGCCGTAGGGGGCTCTGGGGCCAACGGCCTGACTTTC.

This clone was observed a few times. The chain has TRBV13 and TRBJ2-3, with D perhaps matching TRBD1 (6 bases). Germline loops: CDR1 PRHDT, CDR2 FYEKMQ (reference sequence). This CDR3 is 13 amino acids long. With 3 bases removed from V and 4 bases from J, the gap between germline ends came to 8 bases. The CDR3 coding sequence is TGTGCCAGCAGCTTGCCAGGGGCAGATACGCAGTATTTT. It codes for CASSLPGADTQYF.

The V and J genes are TRBV6-4 and TRBJ2-3; 8 bases are shared with TRBD1. V was pared by 6 bases and J by 3 bases, with 8 bases of the junction left unmatched. The CDR3 is 15 residues long. The germline V gene encodes CDR1 MRHNA and CDR2 SNTAGT. The CDR3 here is CASSGGQESTDTQYF. As DNA, the CDR3 is TGTGCCAGCAGCGGGGGACAGGAGAGTACAGATACGCAGTATTTT.

This clone occurred once. The J gene is TRBJ2-1, the V gene TRBV9; no clear D. The CDR3 is made up of 14 amino acids. Germline V gene data show CDR1 as SGDLS and CDR2 as YYNGEE. Trimming left V 4 bases short and J 10 bases short, with 18 bases between. The CDR3 spells CASSPRPSSAEQFF. DNA for the CDR3: TGTGCCAGCAGCCCGCGACCCTCCAGCGCGGAGCAGTTCTTC.

CDR3 region: CASSPGTNYEQYF. DNA for the CDR3: TGTGCCAGCAGCCCCGGGACAAACTACGAGCAGTACTTC. The chain carries TRBV5-8 and TRBJ2-7; D may be TRBD1 (6 bases). The length of the CDR3 is 13 residues. CDR1 is SGHTS and CDR2 is YDEGEE in the germline V gene. The V end was cut by 4 bases, the J end by 3 bases, with 11 bases between.